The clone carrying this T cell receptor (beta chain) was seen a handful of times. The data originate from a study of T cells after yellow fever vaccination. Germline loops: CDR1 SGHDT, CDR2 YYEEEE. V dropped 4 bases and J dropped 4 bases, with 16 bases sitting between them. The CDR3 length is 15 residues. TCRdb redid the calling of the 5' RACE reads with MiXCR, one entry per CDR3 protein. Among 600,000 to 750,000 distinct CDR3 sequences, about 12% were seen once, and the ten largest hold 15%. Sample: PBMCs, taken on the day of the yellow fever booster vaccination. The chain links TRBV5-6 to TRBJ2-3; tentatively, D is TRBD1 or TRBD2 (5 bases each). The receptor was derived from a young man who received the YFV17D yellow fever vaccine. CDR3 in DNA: TGTGCCAGCAGCCCCGGGGATGGGGCCGCAGATACGCAGTATTTT. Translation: CASSPGDGAADTQYF.